This T cell receptor (beta chain) appears in the sequencing data of a study of radiotherapy plus CTLA-4 blockade in lung cancer. Study-wide context: Disease control was achieved by 31% of patients, and objective responses by less than 20%. Findings of the study overall: Early blood T cell clone dynamics reportedly forecast response best, with interferon-beta.

Only in-frame clones appear in the TCRdb table, and some are missing; sequencing was by immunoSEQ multiplex PCR. Among 80,000 to 100,000 clones, 88% were seen once, and the ten largest hold 4.9%. As to this clone: Its target is unknown.

J was trimmed by 0 bases and V by 6 bases; bases with no gene match: 8. From germline, CDR1 is LNHDA and CDR2 SQIVND (reference sequence). This CDR3 region has 15 residues. The receptor's source is a human donor with non-small cell lung cancer that progressed on radiotherapy plus ipilimumab. The J gene is TRBJ2-7, the V gene TRBV19; 7 bases map to TRBD1. The sequencing here drew on peripheral blood, taken from a patient treated with radiotherapy plus ipilimumab. The CDR3 nucleotides are TGTGCCAGTAGGACGCGGACAGGCCGCTCCTACGAGCAGTACTTC. Residues: CASRTRTGRSYEQYF.